Each of the 29 T cell receptor beta chains below was sequenced from the same sample in a study of blood T cell repertoires in COVID-19. Clones were read by immunoSEQ multiplex PCR, and TCRdb kept only the in-frame ones, dropping some. The sample contains 130,000 to 150,000 clones, approximately 87% of which appear only once. Sequencing used peripheral blood. These receptors came from a woman aged 45 to 65 with active or convalescent COVID-19.

The gene calls are TRBV5-4 and TRBJ1-1, with 7 bases lining up with TRBD1. CDR3 size: 15 residues. Germline V gene data show CDR1 as SGHNT and CDR2 as YYREEE (reference sequence). J gave up 3 bases and V 4 bases, and 9 bases lay outside the gene matches. The chain's CDR3 is CASSHLDRIDTEAFF. The CDR3 nucleotides are TGTGCCAGCAGCCATCTGGACAGGATTGACACTGAAGCTTTCTTT. Full variable domain (outside the CDR3, taken from reference TRBV5-4 and TRBJ1-1): ETGVTQSPTHLIKTRGQQVTLRCSSQSGHNTVSWYQQALGQGPQFIFQYYREEENGRGNFPPRFSGLQFPNYSSELNVNALELDDSALYLCASSHLDRIDTEAFFGQGTRLTVV.

This rearrangement joins TRBV30 to TRBJ1-3; 7 bases are shared with TRBD1. Unmatched junction bases numbered 2, after V lost 8 bases and J lost 4 bases. The germline CDR1 and CDR2 sequences are GTSNPN and SVGIG (reference sequence). This CDR3 is built from 11 residues. CDR3 sequence: CAEDRGNTIYF. In DNA, the CDR3 is TGTGCCGAGGACAGGGGAAACACCATATATTTT. Variable domain in full (rest from reference TRBV30 and TRBJ1-3): SQTIHQWPATLVQPVGSPLSLECTVEGTSNPNLYWYRQAAGRGLQLLFYSVGIGQISSEVPQNLSASRPQDRQFILSSKKLLLSDSGFYLCAEDRGNTIYFGEGSWLTVV.

The chain has TRBV12-5 and TRBJ2-4; D gene uncertain. V gave up 0 bases and J gave up 9 bases, with 6 bases separating them. Germline lookup yields CDR1 LGHNT and CDR2 FRNRAP. The length of the CDR3 is 12 residues. The CDR3 spells CASGLVGVIQYF. CDR3 nucleotide sequence: TGTGCTAGTGGTTTGGTAGGAGTCATTCAGTACTTC.

The chain joins TRBV9 to TRBJ2-7; TRBD2 matches 9 bases. V was pared by 3 bases and J by 6 bases, with 10 bases of the junction left unmatched. Germline CDR1 SGDLS, CDR2 YYNGEE. This CDR3 is 15 amino acids long. The CDR3 bases are TGTGCCAGCAGCGGCGCCACCGGGACTAGCTCCGAGCAGTACTTC. This translates into CASSGATGTSSEQYF.

This chain links TRBV19 with TRBJ2-2; 8 nucleotides agree with TRBD2. This CDR3 has 14 amino acids. The germline V gene has CDR1 LNHDA and CDR2 SQIVND (reference sequence). J was trimmed by 7 bases and V by 9 bases; bases with no gene match: 10. CDR3 coding DNA: TGTGCCAGCCAAGGGACTAGTGTTAACGGGGAGCTGTTTTTT. It is translated as CASQGTSVNGELFF.

The chain couples TRBV7-9 to TRBJ2-7, with 11 bases matching TRBD1. Germline-derived CDR1 and CDR2 are SEHNR and FQNEAQ (reference sequence). CDR3 length: 13 residues. The ends lost 11 bases at V and 6 bases at J; junction bases unmatched: 9. This chain's CDR3 is CAAQGDRGSEQYF. The CDR3 bases are TGTGCCGCCCAGGGGGACAGGGGGTCCGAGCAGTACTTC.

This clone was seen a single time. The chain combines TRBV6-2 or TRBV6-3 with TRBJ1-5, with 7 bases matching TRBD1. V lost 5 bases and J lost 1; bases outside the gene matches: 11. CDR1 is MNHEY, CDR2 SVGEGT, per germline. The CDR3 extends over 17 amino acids. The CDR3 DNA sequence: TGTGCCAGCAGTAATCGGCGTCCGGGACAGAGCAATCAGCCCCAGCATTTT. It codes for CASSNRRPGQSNQPQHF.

The chain employs TRBV5-1 and TRBJ2-1, with TRBD2 identical over 11 bases. Germline V gene data show CDR1 as SGHRS and CDR2 as YFSETQ. After removal of 0 bases from V and 7 bases from J, the junction contained 3 bases not matched to a gene. The CDR3 runs 15 residues. This CDR3 is CASSLELAGENEQFF. In DNA form, the CDR3 reads TGCGCCAGCAGCTTGGAACTAGCGGGAGAGAATGAGCAGTTCTTC.

The chain employs TRBV4-1 and TRBJ1-5, with 8 positions matching TRBD1. The CDR3 loop spans 16 amino acids. Trimming cost V 0 bases and J 6 bases; bases outside gene matches: 7. Germline lookup yields CDR1 MGHRA and CDR2 YSYEKL. The DNA of the CDR3 is TGCGCCAGCAGCCAAGATGAGTGGACAGGGTTTCAGCCCCAGCATTTT. Its translation is CASSQDEWTGFQPQHF.

The chain combines TRBV7-4 with TRBJ1-1, with TRBD1 identical over 7 bases. CDR3 size: 15 residues. J was trimmed by 3 bases and V by 5 bases; bases with no gene match: 9. Per the germline V gene, CDR1 is SGHVT and CDR2 is SQSDAQ. CDR3 amino acids: CASSPRDREYTEAFF. The CDR3 DNA reads TGTGCCAGCAGCCCCCGGGACAGAGAATACACTGAAGCTTTCTTT.

The chain employs TRBV5-1 and TRBJ2-7, with TRBD1 matching over 11 bases. The V segment lost 2 bases and the J segment 3 bases; nucleotides outside the gene matches: 10. CDR3 length: 17 residues. Germline V lookup: CDR1 SGHRS, CDR2 YFSETQ. In nucleotides, the CDR3 is TGCGCCAGCAGCTTTGGCGGGGGACAGGGGGACCACTACGAGCAGTACTTC. Protein: CASSFGGGQGDHYEQYF.

This sequence joins TRBV6-5 and TRBJ1-2, with 9 bases fitting TRBD1. Germline V gene sequence: CDR1 MNHEY, CDR2 SVGAGI. J lost 8 bases, V lost 2 bases, and 3 bases had no gene match. The CDR3 extends over 13 amino acids. The CDR3 nucleotides are TGTGCCAGCAGTTACCGGGACAGGGAAGGCTACACCTTC. Its protein product is CASSYRDREGYTF.

The chain carries TRBV6-6 and TRBJ2-7, with 8 bases aligning to TRBD1. The CDR3 covers 12 residues. Germline-derived CDR1 and CDR2 are MNHNY and SVGAGI (reference sequence). The junction had 0 bases not matched to a gene; V was cut back by 6 bases and J by 2 bases. The chain's CDR3 is CASRTGAYEQYF. CDR3 nucleotide sequence: TGTGCCAGCAGGACAGGGGCCTACGAGCAGTACTTC.

The chain uses TRBV14 and TRBJ1-2, with D possibly matching TRBD1 (5 bases). Deletions cut 0 bases from V and 1 base from J, with 6 bases between. This CDR3 spans 14 amino acids. The germline V gene encodes CDR1 SGHDN and CDR2 FVKESK. Here the CDR3 reads CASSQERGNYGYTF. DNA of the CDR3: TGTGCCAGCAGCCAAGAAAGGGGTAACTATGGCTACACCTTC.

The chain recombines TRBV18 with TRBJ2-1; perhaps TRBD2 as D (6 bases). V was trimmed by 2 bases and J by 4 bases, leaving 15 bases between them. The CDR3 sequence is 16 residues long. The V gene's germline CDR1 is KGHSH and CDR2 LQKENI. The CDR3 spells CASSPFGGVSYNEQFF. In DNA form, the CDR3 reads TGTGCCAGCTCACCATTCGGGGGAGTGAGTTACAATGAGCAGTTCTTC.

The V call is TRBV19, the J call TRBJ2-3; 8 nucleotides align to TRBD2. Trimming at V came to 6 bases and at J to 1 base, leaving 9 bases not matched to a gene. CDR1 is LNHDA, CDR2 SQIVND, per germline (reference sequence). This CDR3 comprises 16 residues. The CDR3 spells CASSQSGGVGTDTQYF. CDR3 bases: TGTGCCAGTAGCCAGAGCGGGGGTGTCGGCACAGATACGCAGTATTTT.

The chain links TRBV25-1 to TRBJ2-7; 8 bases line up with TRBD1. V shed 1 base and J 6 bases; nucleotides not matched to a gene: 5. The CDR3 has 14 amino acids. The germline CDR1 and CDR2 sequences are MGHDK and SYGVNS. The CDR3 DNA reads as TGTGCCAGCAGTGAATGGACAGGGAAGATCGAGCAGTACTTC. It encodes CASSEWTGKIEQYF.

This clone has just one count. The V gene is TRBV30, the J gene TRBJ1-2; D unclear. Trimming shortened V by 0 bases and J by 7 bases, and 12 bases separated the two germline ends. The CDR3 totals 13 residues. Germline-derived CDR1 and CDR2 are GTSNPN and SVGIG (reference sequence). The DNA of the CDR3 is TGTGCCTGGAGTGTACCTGGACTTCTTGGCTACACCTTC. It specifies CAWSVPGLLGYTF. The full variable domain, its missing parts supplied by reference TRBV30 and TRBJ1-2, is SQTIHQWPATLVQPVGSPLSLECTVEGTSNPNLYWYRQAAGRGLQLLFYSVGIGQISSEVPQNLSASRPQDRQFILSSKKLLLSDSGFYLCAWSVPGLLGYTFGSGTRLTVV.

The chain couples TRBV12-3 or TRBV12-4 to TRBJ2-1; D unclear. This CDR3 has 13 amino acids. The V and J ends lost 6 bases and 4 bases respectively, with 10 bases between them. Here the CDR3 reads CASSSQLYNEQFF. CDR3 sequence (DNA): TGTGCCAGCAGCTCACAGCTATACAATGAGCAGTTCTTC.

The chain uses TRBV27 and TRBJ1-1, with a weak D call TRBD1 (6 bases). Trimming took off 4 bases at V and 4 bases at J, with 10 bases between the two ends. CDR3 length: 13 residues. The germline V gene encodes CDR1 MNHEY and CDR2 SMNVEV (reference sequence). Here the CDR3 reads CASSSRGATEAFF. CDR3 nucleotide sequence: TGTGCCAGCAGTTCACGGGGGGCCACTGAAGCTTTCTTT.

The CDR3 loop reads CASNPLGTNTGELFF. The CDR3 DNA is TGTGCCAGCAATCCACTAGGGACGAACACCGGGGAGCTGTTTTTT. This chain connects TRBV6-6 to TRBJ2-2, with a weak D call TRBD2 (5 bases). This CDR3 is 15 amino acids long. The germline CDR1 and CDR2 sequences are MNHNY and SVGAGI (reference sequence). The V gene lost 7 bases and the J gene lost 0 bases, with 12 bases spanning the gap.

The chain has TRBV4-1 and TRBJ2-1; no firm D call. This CDR3 has 15 amino acids. The germline V gene encodes CDR1 MGHRA and CDR2 YSYEKL. Trimming stripped 1 base from V and 9 bases from J, with 16 bases between. CDR3 nucleotide sequence: TGCGCCAGCAGCCAAGGTTTAGCCTGGCGAGGTGAGCAGTTCTTC. Translation gives CASSQGLAWRGEQFF.

The V call is TRBV7-6, the J call TRBJ2-2; TRBD1 matches at 12 bases. The V gene's germline CDR1 is SGHVS and CDR2 FNYEAQ. With V trimmed by 4 bases and J by 6 bases, 9 bases remained unmatched. CDR3 size: 17 residues. CDR3 sequence: CASSSPSRDRGPGELFF. The CDR3 coding sequence is TGTGCCAGCAGCTCACCTTCCCGGGACAGGGGGCCCGGGGAGCTGTTTTTT.

The chain is built from TRBV5-6 and TRBJ2-1; TRBD1 matches 10 bases. The CDR3 covers 18 residues. Germline V gene data show CDR1 as SGHDT and CDR2 as YYEEEE. The V gene end was trimmed by 3 bases and the J gene end by 0 bases; junction bases not matched to a gene: 9. The CDR3 DNA reads TGTGCCAGCAGCTATCCATCCGGGACAGGGGTCTCCTACAATGAGCAGTTCTTC. It specifies CASSYPSGTGVSYNEQFF.

The chain employs TRBV2 and TRBJ1-1, with 7 nucleotides matching TRBD1. J gave up 0 bases and V 6 bases, and 1 base lay outside the gene matches. The CDR3 contains 13 residues. The germline CDR1 and CDR2 sequences are SNHLY and FYNNEI. The CDR3 DNA follows: TGTGCCAGCAGGGGACAGTTGAACACTGAAGCTTTCTTT. It is translated as CASRGQLNTEAFF.

The chain uses TRBV20-1 and TRBJ2-7, with D unclear. This CDR3 has 11 residues. Germline values: CDR1 DFQATT, CDR2 SNEGSKA (reference sequence). V dropped 3 bases and J dropped 2 bases, with 5 bases sitting between them. This CDR3 reads CSASAAYEQYF. CDR3 sequence (DNA): TGCAGTGCTAGTGCGGCCTACGAGCAGTACTTC.

The chain uses TRBV2 and TRBJ2-2; tentative D call: TRBD1 (6 bases). This CDR3 is 15 amino acids long. Germline V gene data show CDR1 as SNHLY and CDR2 as FYNNEI. The germline V and J ends were trimmed by 2 bases and 4 bases, with 11 bases remaining between them. In nucleotides, the CDR3 is TGTGCCAGCAGTGAATCAGGGGCTAGCACCGGGGAGCTGTTTTTT. Its protein is CASSESGASTGELFF.

The chain combines TRBV18 with TRBJ1-4; D gene ambiguous. Deletions cut 6 bases from V and 0 bases from J, with 20 bases between. The CDR3 is 18 amino acids. The V gene's germline CDR1 is KGHSH and CDR2 LQKENI. CDR3 protein: CASSKNEVSTTTNEKLFF. As DNA, the CDR3 is TGTGCCAGCTCTAAGAACGAGGTTTCCACTACAACTAATGAAAAACTGTTTTTT.

The DNA for the CDR3 is TGCGCCAGCAGCCAGGGAGGGGATGGCTACACCTTC. Protein: CASSQGGDGYTF. This chain connects TRBV5-1 to TRBJ1-2; weak D call: TRBD1 (5 bases). V dropped 4 bases and J dropped 6 bases, with 10 bases sitting between them. This CDR3 has 12 amino acids. Germline V gene sequence: CDR1 SGHRS, CDR2 YFSETQ. Together with reference TRBV5-1 and TRBJ1-2, the CDR3 gives the full variable domain: KAGVTQTPRYLIKTRGQQVTLSCSPISGHRSVSWYQQTPGQGLQFLFEYFSETQRNKGNFPGRFSGRQFSNSRSEMNVSTLELGDSALYLCASSQGGDGYTFGSGTRLTVV.